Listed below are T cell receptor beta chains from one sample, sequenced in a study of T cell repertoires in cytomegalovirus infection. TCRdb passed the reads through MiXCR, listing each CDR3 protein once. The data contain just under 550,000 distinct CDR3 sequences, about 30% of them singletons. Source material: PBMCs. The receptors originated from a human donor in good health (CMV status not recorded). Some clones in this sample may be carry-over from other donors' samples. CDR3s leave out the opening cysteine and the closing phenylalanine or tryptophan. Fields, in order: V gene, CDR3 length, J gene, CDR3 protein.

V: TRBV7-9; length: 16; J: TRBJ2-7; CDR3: ASSSSPGLAGGRYEQY
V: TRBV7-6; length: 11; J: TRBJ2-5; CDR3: ASSPGNQETQY
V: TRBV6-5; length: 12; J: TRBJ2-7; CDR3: ASSMTGSSYEQY
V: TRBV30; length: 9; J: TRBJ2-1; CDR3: AWSPLNEQF
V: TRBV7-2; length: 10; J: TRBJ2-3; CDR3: ASSPQGGTQY
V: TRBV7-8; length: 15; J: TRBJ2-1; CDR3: ASSLVTGRQTYNEQF
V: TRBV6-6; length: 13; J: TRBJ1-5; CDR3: ASRLDSITSQPQH
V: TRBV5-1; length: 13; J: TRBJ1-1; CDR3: ASSLAPALNTEAF
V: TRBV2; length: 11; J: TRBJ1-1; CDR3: ASCGTAATEAF
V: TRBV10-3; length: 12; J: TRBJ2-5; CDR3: AISESNEQETQY
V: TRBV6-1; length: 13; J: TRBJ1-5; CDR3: ASSLGLQAYQPQH
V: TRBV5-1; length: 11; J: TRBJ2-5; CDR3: ASSYGVGETQY
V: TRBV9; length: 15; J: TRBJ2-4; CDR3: ASSPRTSGTAKNIQY
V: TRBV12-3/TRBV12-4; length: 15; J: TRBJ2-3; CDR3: ASSLVARLQPTDTQY
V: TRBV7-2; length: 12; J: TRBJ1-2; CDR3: ASSRGGVGYGYT
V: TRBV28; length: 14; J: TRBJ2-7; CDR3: ASSLNRALLSYEQY
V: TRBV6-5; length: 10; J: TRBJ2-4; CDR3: ASSPGKKIQY
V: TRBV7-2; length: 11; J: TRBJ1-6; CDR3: AAGQDYNSPLH
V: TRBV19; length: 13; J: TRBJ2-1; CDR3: ASAPTSEDYNEQF
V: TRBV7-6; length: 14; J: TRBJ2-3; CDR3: ASSLELAGTTDTQY
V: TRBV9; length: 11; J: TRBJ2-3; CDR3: ASSETAGNTQY
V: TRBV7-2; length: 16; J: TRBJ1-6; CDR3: ASSAWPGGSSYNSPLH
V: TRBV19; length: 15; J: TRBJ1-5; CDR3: ASSLSVSGHSNQPQH
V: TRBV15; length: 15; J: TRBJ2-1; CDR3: ATSRVPAGVTYNEQF
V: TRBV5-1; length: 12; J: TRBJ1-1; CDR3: ASSLVTGDTEAF
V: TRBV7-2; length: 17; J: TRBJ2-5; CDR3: ASSLVVVMVGLEEETQY
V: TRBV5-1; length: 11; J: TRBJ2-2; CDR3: ASSGPGPGELF
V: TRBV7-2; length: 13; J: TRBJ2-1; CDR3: ASTPTSGSYNEQF
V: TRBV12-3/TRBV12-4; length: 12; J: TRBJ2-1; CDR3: ASSLSLRVHEQF
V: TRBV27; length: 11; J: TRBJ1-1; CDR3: ASSWEGSTEAF
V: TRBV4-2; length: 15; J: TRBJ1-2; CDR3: ASSQVTPSSANYGYT
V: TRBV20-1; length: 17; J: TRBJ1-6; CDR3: SAKGGQGAGSSYNSPLH
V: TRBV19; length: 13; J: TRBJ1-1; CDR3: ASSIEGTGNTEAF
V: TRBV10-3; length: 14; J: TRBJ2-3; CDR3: AISAPDRAGTDTQY
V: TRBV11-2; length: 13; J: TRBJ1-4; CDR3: ASSSQGASNEKLF
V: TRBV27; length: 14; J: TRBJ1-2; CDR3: ASSLYSSGLNDGYT
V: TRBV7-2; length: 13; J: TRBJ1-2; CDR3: ASSLANPGGGGYT
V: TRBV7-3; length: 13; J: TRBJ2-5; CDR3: ASSLGLVRQETQY
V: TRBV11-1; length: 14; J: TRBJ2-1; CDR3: ASSRWGGYDYNEQF
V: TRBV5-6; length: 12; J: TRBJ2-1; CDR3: ASSLVSGPNEQF
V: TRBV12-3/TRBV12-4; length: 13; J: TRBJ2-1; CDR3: ASTPPQSSYNEQF
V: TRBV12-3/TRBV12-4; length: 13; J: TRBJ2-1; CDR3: ASSLVAGEGHEQF
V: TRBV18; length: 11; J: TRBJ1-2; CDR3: ASSAMTVDGYT
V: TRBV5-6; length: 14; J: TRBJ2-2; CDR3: ASSLDLQRNTGELF
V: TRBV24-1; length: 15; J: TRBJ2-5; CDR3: ATSDLRFKEGGETQY
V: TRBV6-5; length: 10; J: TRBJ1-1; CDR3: ASAGFNTEAF
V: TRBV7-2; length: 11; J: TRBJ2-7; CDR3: ASSSGPRREQY
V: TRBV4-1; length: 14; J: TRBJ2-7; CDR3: ASSPSPGWRFDEQY
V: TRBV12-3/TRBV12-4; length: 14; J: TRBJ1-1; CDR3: ASSSLYRGWGTEAF